The 19 T cell receptor beta chains given below trace back to one sample, sequenced in a study of shared clonotypes between healthy human individuals. Assay used: immunoSEQ multiplex PCR; TCRdb lists only in-frame clones, some missing. The sample contains just over 2,000,000 clones, about 95% of which appear only once. The sequencing sample was made of naive CD4+ T cells sorted from blood. The subset is: CD45RA+ positively selected. The receptors here all came from a man between 18 and 35 years old in good health.

The genes are TRBV2 and TRBJ2-6, with a tentative D call TRBD2 (6 bases). The CDR3 spans 15 residues. Germline lookup yields CDR1 SNHLY and CDR2 FYNNEI. V was cut by 6 bases and J by 2 bases, with 11 bases left in between. The CDR3 DNA follows: TGTGCCAGCAGCATTGGCGGGGCTGGGGCCAACGTCCTGACTTTC. Protein: CASSIGGAGANVLTF. Drawing the rest from reference TRBV2 and TRBJ2-6, the complete variable domain is EPEVTQTPSHQVTQMGQEVILRCVPISNHLYFYWYRQILGQKVEFLVSFYNNEISEKSEIFDDQFSVERPDGSNFTLKIRSTKLEDSAMYFCASSIGGAGANVLTFGAGSRLTVL.

This sequence joins TRBV5-1 and TRBJ2-5; D uncertain. V dropped 4 bases and J dropped 1 base, with 11 bases sitting between them. This CDR3 spans 14 amino acids. CDR1 SGHRS and CDR2 YFSETQ come from the germline V gene. In DNA form, the CDR3 reads TGCGCCAGCAGCGAGGTGGGTAGCCAAGAGACCCAGTACTTC. Translated, it gives CASSEVGSQETQYF.

The V call is TRBV7-9, the J call TRBJ2-3, with D perhaps matching TRBD1 (6 bases). Trimming pared 4 bases from V and 0 bases from J, leaving 8 bases between. Germline loops: CDR1 SEHNR, CDR2 FQNEAQ (reference sequence). The CDR3 has 14 residues. The DNA for the CDR3 is TGTGCCAGCAGCTCACAGGGTAGCACAGATACGCAGTATTTT. Protein sequence: CASSSQGSTDTQYF.

The rearrangement uses TRBV7-3 and TRBJ1-2; TRBD1 matches 12 bases. The germline V gene encodes CDR1 SGHTA and CDR2 FQGTGA. CDR3 length equals 16 residues. The J segment lost 3 bases and the V segment lost 6 bases, leaving 8 bases of the junction unmatched. CDR3 nucleotides: TGTGCCAGCAGAATTTCCGGGACAGGGGGCGACTATGGCTACACCTTC. Translated, it gives CASRISGTGGDYGYTF.

With regard to this clone: The junction and the germline gene differ at one end; a read error may be behind it. The CDR3 DNA sequence: TGTGCCAGCAGCTTAGAGGGTAGACTCTACGGAGTCGGCCTCCGCTACTTC. It codes for CASSLEGRLYGVGLRYF. The V and J genes are TRBV11-2 and TRBJ1-2; D is undetermined. CDR1 is SGHAT, CDR2 FQNNGV, per germline. The CDR3 totals 17 residues. The full variable domain, in which reference TRBV11-2 and TRBJ1-2 provide the parts outside the CDR3, is EAGVAQSPRYKIIEKRQSVAFWCNPISGHATLYWYQQILGQGPKLLIQFQNNGVVDDSQLPKDRFSAERLKGVDSTLKIQPAKLEDSAVYLCASSLEGRLYGVGLRYFGSGTRLTVV.

The chain has TRBV6-6 and TRBJ2-3; maybe TRBD2 (7 bases). The CDR3 totals 14 residues. Germline CDR1 is MNHNY and CDR2 is SVGAGI (reference sequence). Between the trimmed V and J ends, which lost 6 bases and 4 bases, there was a span of 14 bases. CDR3 sequence: CASSPPGGADTQYF. The DNA of the CDR3 is TGTGCCAGCAGCCCGCCGGGGGGCGCAGATACGCAGTATTTT.

The rearrangement joins TRBV5-1 to TRBJ2-5; possibly TRBD1 or TRBD2 for D (7 bases each). Germline V lookup: CDR1 SGHRS, CDR2 YFSETQ. This CDR3 is built from 15 residues. Trimming pared 4 bases from V and 2 bases from J, leaving 15 bases between. The CDR3 is CASSMGGTAQETQYF. In nucleotides, the CDR3 is TGCGCCAGCAGCATGGGGGGGACAGCACAAGAGACCCAGTACTTC.

This clone was detected once. The chain recombines TRBV5-1 with TRBJ2-1; weak D call: TRBD2 (5 bases). The CDR3 covers 13 residues. V was cut by 0 bases and J by 7 bases, with 8 bases left in between. Germline loops: CDR1 SGHRS, CDR2 YFSETQ. The CDR3 nucleotides read TGCGCCAGCAGCTTGGTTTTAGCGAATGAGCAGTTCTTC. This gives the protein CASSLVLANEQFF.

The chain recombines TRBV29-1 with TRBJ1-1; D call uncertain. The CDR3 spans 14 residues. V was clipped by 3 bases and J by 0 bases, with 11 bases between them. CDR1 and CDR2 from the germline V gene are SQVTM and ANQGSEA. The CDR3 nucleotides are TGCAGCGTTGAGGCCAGACTCATGAACACTGAAGCTTTCTTT. It yields the protein CSVEARLMNTEAFF. Filled out from reference TRBV29-1 and TRBJ1-1, the complete variable domain reads SAVISQKPSRDICQRGTSLTIQCQVDSQVTMMFWYRQQPGQSLTLIATANQGSEATYESGFVIDKFPISRPNLTFSTLTVSNMSPEDSSIYLCSVEARLMNTEAFFGQGTRLTVV.

The chain recombines TRBV18 with TRBJ2-3; D gene ambiguous. Germline CDR1 and CDR2: KGHSH and LQKENI. The CDR3 totals 14 residues. The germline V and J ends were trimmed by 2 bases and 0 bases, with 6 bases remaining between them. CDR3: CASSPMASTDTQYF. The CDR3 nucleotides read TGTGCCAGCTCACCAATGGCTAGCACAGATACGCAGTATTTT. Drawing the rest from reference TRBV18 and TRBJ2-3, the complete variable domain is NAGVMQNPRHLVRRRGQEARLRCSPMKGHSHVYWYRQLPEEGLKFMVYLQKENIIDESGMPKERFSAEFPKEGPSILRIQQVVRGDSAAYFCASSPMASTDTQYFGPGTRLTVL.

The rearrangement uses TRBV14 and TRBJ1-1, with 8 nucleotides matching TRBD1. The CDR3 contains 16 residues. The V gene's germline CDR1 is SGHDN and CDR2 FVKESK. Trimming at V came to 5 bases and at J to 4 bases, leaving 12 bases not matched to a gene. The CDR3 nucleotides read TGTGCCAGCAGCGCAACACGGGGCAGGGGGCTCACTGAAGCTTTCTTT. Translated: CASSATRGRGLTEAFF.

The chain employs TRBV5-1 and TRBJ2-6, with 7 bases aligning to TRBD1. The CDR3 has 18 amino acids. Germline V CDR1 and CDR2: SGHRS, YFSETQ. V lost 1 base and J lost 0; bases outside the gene matches: 7. This chain's CDR3 is CASSLFRDSSSGANVLTF. CDR3 nucleotides: TGCGCCAGCAGCTTGTTTAGGGACAGCTCCTCTGGGGCCAACGTCCTGACTTTC. Filled out from reference TRBV5-1 and TRBJ2-6, the complete variable domain reads KAGVTQTPRYLIKTRGQQVTLSCSPISGHRSVSWYQQTPGQGLQFLFEYFSETQRNKGNFPGRFSGRQFSNSRSEMNVSTLELGDSALYLCASSLFRDSSSGANVLTFGAGSRLTVL.

The V and J genes are TRBV5-6 and TRBJ2-7; 9 bases fit TRBD1. The V and J ends lost 0 bases and 2 bases, in that order; junction bases with no gene match: 6. The CDR3 is made up of 16 amino acids. Per the germline V gene, CDR1 is SGHDT and CDR2 is YYEEEE. This chain's CDR3 is CASSLAGGQGTYEQYF. CDR3 nucleotide sequence: TGTGCCAGCAGCTTGGCCGGCGGACAGGGGACCTACGAGCAGTACTTC. The variable domain in full, with the rest retrieved from reference TRBV5-6 and TRBJ2-7, is DAGVTQSPTHLIKTRGQQVTLRCSPKSGHDTVSWYQQALGQGPQFIFQYYEEEERQRGNFPDRFSGHQFPNYSSELNVNALLLGDSALYLCASSLAGGQGTYEQYFGPGTRLTVT.

The CDR3 nucleotides read TGTGCCATCAGTGTCGGGCGGGGGGACACAGATACGCAGTATTTT. Its translation is CAISVGRGDTDTQYF. The genes are TRBV10-3 and TRBJ2-3, with 8 bases that match TRBD2. With 4 bases clipped from V and 2 bases from J, the junction kept 5 bases outside the gene matches. Per germline, CDR1 ENHRY and CDR2 SYGVKD. The CDR3 is 15 residues long.

V is TRBV6-6 and J is TRBJ2-3; D is ambiguous. V lost 6 bases to trimming and J lost 5 bases, with 6 bases between them. This CDR3 comprises 11 residues. Germline V CDR1 and CDR2: MNHNY, SVGAGI (reference sequence). CDR3 in amino acids: CASSQIDTQYF. The DNA for the CDR3 is TGTGCCAGCAGCCAAATAGATACGCAGTATTTT.

This chain uses TRBV5-1 with TRBJ2-7, with 9 bases aligning to TRBD1. The V and J ends lost 4 bases and 3 bases, in that order; junction bases with no gene match: 8. Looked up from germline, CDR1 is SGHRS and CDR2 is YFSETQ. The CDR3 spans 15 residues. The DNA of the CDR3 is TGCGCCAGCAGCGCCTGGACAGGGGCGGACTACGAGCAGTACTTC. This encodes CASSAWTGADYEQYF.

The chain is built from TRBV7-9 and TRBJ2-3; 12 bases match TRBD2. The germline V gene encodes CDR1 SEHNR and CDR2 FQNEAQ (reference sequence). Germline trimming cut 5 bases from V and 4 bases from J; bases unmatched to any gene: 7. This CDR3 has 16 residues. The CDR3 coding sequence is TGTGCCAGCAGCCTCAGACTAGCGGGAGCCGCAGATACGCAGTATTTT. The encoded protein is CASSLRLAGAADTQYF.

The chain carries TRBV25-1 and TRBJ1-5, with a possible D match to TRBD1 (5 bases). Germline CDR1 reads MGHDK; CDR2 reads SYGVNS. This CDR3 spans 14 amino acids. Trimming left V 5 bases short and J 2 bases short, with 10 bases between. The CDR3: CASSWGIGNQPQHF. CDR3 DNA: TGTGCCAGCAGTTGGGGCATTGGCAATCAGCCCCAGCATTTT.

The chain recombines TRBV11-2 with TRBJ2-7, with 7 bases fitting TRBD1. CDR3 length: 14 residues. Germline CDR1 SGHAT, CDR2 FQNNGV. V lost 3 bases and J lost 3; bases outside the gene matches: 5. The CDR3 loop reads CASSLDGTDYEQYF. Written as DNA, the CDR3 is TGTGCCAGCAGCTTGGATGGGACAGACTACGAGCAGTACTTC.